A selection of T cell receptor beta chains follows, all from one sample in a study of cytomegalovirus exposure and HLA in healthy donors. Measured with immunoSEQ multiplex PCR; TCRdb has only the in-frame clones, and not every one. The sample shows about 160,000 clones, approximately 86% of them seen only once. Material: PBMCs. The source of these receptors is a woman aged 18-29 years in good health and CMV-seronegative. The CDR3 runs from the conserved cysteine through the conserved F or W. Each record gives: CDR3 DNA, CDR3 protein, V gene, D gene, J gene, clone size. The D gene is left open where the match is weak. A clone size is listed for some rows: how often the clone was seen (once, few, many), or a class if it is expanded.

DNA: TGTGCCAGCAGTTTGACAGGCTATGGCTACACCTTC
CDR3: CASSLTGYGYTF
V: TRBV28
D: NA
J: TRBJ1-2
size: NA

DNA: TGTGCCAGCAGCGGACTAGACAGGGTGAAAGGGAACACTGAAGCTTTCTTT
CDR3: CASSGLDRVKGNTEAFF
V: TRBV9
D: TRBD1
J: TRBJ1-1
size: NA

DNA: TGTGCCACCAGCTTGACACGGCTAAGCTCCTACGAGCAGTACTTC
CDR3: CATSLTRLSSYEQYF
V: TRBV15
D: NA
J: TRBJ2-7
size: NA

DNA: TGCGCCAGCAGCGGCCGGGACACTGTGAATACTGAAGCTTTCTTT
CDR3: CASSGRDTVNTEAFF
V: TRBV5-1
D: NA
J: TRBJ1-1
size: NA

DNA: TGTGCCTGGAGTCGCGGGGCTGGAAACACCATATATTTT
CDR3: CAWSRGAGNTIYF
V: TRBV30
D: NA
J: TRBJ1-3
size: NA

DNA: TGTGCCAGCAGTGGGTTGGTGGGTCTGGGACTAGCGGGAGGCCACAATGAGCAGTTCTTC
CDR3: CASSGLVGLGLAGGHNEQFF
V: TRBV6-1
D: TRBD2
J: TRBJ2-1
size: NA

DNA: TGTGCCAGCAGCTTAGACGCCAAATCTAGACAGGGCGACACTGAAGCTTTCTTT
CDR3: CASSLDAKSRQGDTEAFF
V: TRBV7-8
D: TRBD1
J: TRBJ1-1
size: NA

DNA: TGTGCCAGCAGGACCCCCACAGGGAGTAGGGGAGGCTACACCTTC
CDR3: CASRTPTGSRGGYTF
V: TRBV28
D: NA
J: TRBJ1-2
size: NA

DNA: TGTGCCAGCAGCAAGGCCGGGAGGAACACTGAAGCTTTCTTT
CDR3: CASSKAGRNTEAFF
V: TRBV21-1
D: NA
J: TRBJ1-1
size: NA

DNA: TGCGCCAGCAGCCAGGGGCTCGGACAGGAAATTGAAGCTTTCTTT
CDR3: CASSQGLGQEIEAFF
V: TRBV4-3
D: TRBD1
J: TRBJ1-1
size: NA

DNA: TGTGCCAGCAGCGTAGAAGGGGACTCCTACGAGCAGTACTTC
CDR3: CASSVEGDSYEQYF
V: TRBV9
D: NA
J: TRBJ2-7
size: NA

DNA: TGCGCCAGCAGCCGGCTAGCGGGAGGGAATGAGCAGTTCTTC
CDR3: CASSRLAGGNEQFF
V: TRBV4-3
D: TRBD2
J: TRBJ2-1
size: NA

DNA: TGTGCCAGCGGGGAGACAGGACGCTATGGCTACACCTTC
CDR3: CASGETGRYGYTF
V: TRBV28
D: NA
J: TRBJ1-2
size: once

DNA: TGTGCCAGCAGCTTGGGGGCGAGTCAAGAGACCCAGTACTTC
CDR3: CASSLGASQETQYF
V: TRBV11-2
D: NA
J: TRBJ2-5
size: once

DNA: TGTGCCAGCAGTTCCGGACTTGAGCAGTTCTTC
CDR3: CASSSGLEQFF
V: TRBV27
D: NA
J: TRBJ2-1
size: NA

DNA: TGTGCCAGTAGTAACCCCCGGGACAACAGGGCGGGTACGCAGTATTTT
CDR3: CASSNPRDNRAGTQYF
V: TRBV19
D: NA
J: TRBJ2-3
size: NA

DNA: TGTGCCAGCAGCCAAGATAAGTGGGGCAGGCACTCTAATCAGCCCCAGCATTTT
CDR3: CASSQDKWGRHSNQPQHF
V: TRBV14
D: NA
J: TRBJ1-5
size: once

DNA: TGCGCCAGCAGCCAAGGGAGGGGGGGACCCGATCCCTACGAGCAGTACTTC
CDR3: CASSQGRGGPDPYEQYF
V: TRBV4-3
D: NA
J: TRBJ2-7
size: NA

DNA: TGTGCCAGCAGCGTCCTGACAGGGGCGAACACTGAAGCTTTCTTT
CDR3: CASSVLTGANTEAFF
V: TRBV9
D: TRBD1
J: TRBJ1-1
size: NA

DNA: TGTGCCAGCAGACAGGATAACTATGGCTACACCTTC
CDR3: CASRQDNYGYTF
V: TRBV6-5
D: NA
J: TRBJ1-2
size: few

DNA: TGTGCCAGCAGCCAAGGGGGCGAGCGGGGGAACACCGGGGAGCTGTTTTTT
CDR3: CASSQGGERGNTGELFF
V: TRBV4-2
D: TRBD2
J: TRBJ2-2
size: NA

DNA: TGTGCCAGCAGCCCCGGGACACTTAGCAATCAGCCCCAGCATTTT
CDR3: CASSPGTLSNQPQHF
V: TRBV6-1
D: NA
J: TRBJ1-5
size: NA

DNA: TGCGCCAGCAGCCTGAGGGGGGACAGGGGTGGCGAGCAGTACTTC
CDR3: CASSLRGDRGGEQYF
V: TRBV5-1
D: TRBD1
J: TRBJ2-7
size: NA

DNA: TGTGCCAGCAGCTTAAGGGGAGGGGAGCAGTACTTC
CDR3: CASSLRGGEQYF
V: TRBV5-8
D: TRBD2
J: TRBJ2-7
size: once

DNA: TGTGCCAGCAGTTCCCGACTCCCCCCACGGAACTTC
CDR3: CASSSRLPPRNF
V: TRBV2
D: NA
J: TRBJ2-7
size: NA

DNA: TGTGCCACCTACAGCACTCTGAACACTGAAGCTTTCTTT
CDR3: CATYSTLNTEAFF
V: TRBV6-5
D: NA
J: TRBJ1-1
size: NA

DNA: TGCGCCAGCAGCCAATGGGAGCGGGAGGGCCGGGAGTCCTACGAGCAGTACTTC
CDR3: CASSQWEREGRESYEQYF
V: TRBV4-3
D: TRBD2
J: TRBJ2-7
size: NA

DNA: TGTGCCAGCAACAACCGGGAACGATCAAATGAAGCTTTCTTT
CDR3: CASNNRERSNEAFF
V: TRBV7-9
D: NA
J: TRBJ1-1
size: NA

DNA: TGCGCCAGCAGCCAAGATCTTGGGACAAAGTACGAGCAGTACTTC
CDR3: CASSQDLGTKYEQYF
V: TRBV4-3
D: NA
J: TRBJ2-7
size: NA

DNA: TGTGCCAGCAGCGCGGGGACTAGCGGGAGGGGGTTGGAGACCCAGTACTTC
CDR3: CASSAGTSGRGLETQYF
V: TRBV9
D: TRBD2
J: TRBJ2-5
size: NA

DNA: TGTGCCAGCAGCGTCCGGGACATACCCTCTGGGGCCAACGTCCTGACTTTC
CDR3: CASSVRDIPSGANVLTF
V: TRBV7-9
D: NA
J: TRBJ2-6
size: NA

DNA: TGTGCCAGCAGTGAAGGTACAGGGGGCAAGAGCACTGAAGCTTTCTTT
CDR3: CASSEGTGGKSTEAFF
V: TRBV25-1
D: TRBD1
J: TRBJ1-1
size: NA

DNA: TGCGCCAGCAGCCAAGGGGGGCCGGGCGGGGAGCTGTTTTTT
CDR3: CASSQGGPGGELFF
V: TRBV4-1
D: NA
J: TRBJ2-2
size: NA

DNA: TGTGCCACCAGCGACGGACTCTTGATCTATGGCTACACCTTC
CDR3: CATSDGLLIYGYTF
V: TRBV15
D: NA
J: TRBJ1-2
size: NA

DNA: TGTGCCACCAGCAAGGGAGCGGGGACCACAGATACGCAGTATTTT
CDR3: CATSKGAGTTDTQYF
V: TRBV15
D: TRBD2
J: TRBJ2-3
size: NA

DNA: TGTGCCAGCAGTTTATCCTCCGGGCAGGGGCGTTGGGTGGGGCAGTTCTTC
CDR3: CASSLSSGQGRWVGQFF
V: TRBV27
D: NA
J: TRBJ2-1
size: once

DNA: TGTGCCAGCAGCCAAGCTGGAGCAGCGGGGAAAAACATTCAGTACTTC
CDR3: CASSQAGAAGKNIQYF
V: TRBV14
D: TRBD2
J: TRBJ2-4
size: NA

DNA: TGTGCCAGCTCAACCTCCTTTGGGACTAGCGGGGGGGGAGAATACAAACGCTCCTACAATGAGCAGTTCTTC
CDR3: CASSTSFGTSGGGEYKRSYNEQFF
V: TRBV18
D: TRBD2
J: TRBJ2-1
size: NA

DNA: TGTGCCAGCAGTGAACGTAGCGGGGGTGCCAAAAACATTCAGTACTTC
CDR3: CASSERSGGAKNIQYF
V: TRBV2
D: TRBD2
J: TRBJ2-4
size: NA

DNA: TGCGCCAGCAGCCAAGATGGTGGGTTAGGAGGTGGCTACAATGAGCAGTTCTTC
CDR3: CASSQDGGLGGGYNEQFF
V: TRBV4-3
D: NA
J: TRBJ2-1
size: NA

DNA: TGCGCCAGCAGCACAGGACAGGCGATAACCTACGAGCAGTACTTC
CDR3: CASSTGQAITYEQYF
V: TRBV5-1
D: TRBD1
J: TRBJ2-7
size: NA

DNA: TGTGCCAGTCGGGAGGGACGGGCGGCCGGGGAGCTGTTTTTT
CDR3: CASREGRAAGELFF
V: TRBV19
D: TRBD2
J: TRBJ2-2
size: NA

DNA: TGCGCCAGCAGCGTCGCCGGTAACAACAGGCCTCCCTACGAGCAGTACTTC
CDR3: CASSVAGNNRPPYEQYF
V: TRBV5-1
D: NA
J: TRBJ2-7
size: NA

DNA: TGTGCCAGCAGCGAACTAACGAACACCGGGGAGCTGTTTTTT
CDR3: CASSELTNTGELFF
V: TRBV11-3
D: NA
J: TRBJ2-2
size: NA

DNA: TGTGCCAGCATGGAGGACAGGGAACAAGGGACCCAGTACTTC
CDR3: CASMEDREQGTQYF
V: TRBV2
D: TRBD1
J: TRBJ2-5
size: NA

DNA: TGCGCCAGCAGCTTGGGTGAGGACACCATATATTTT
CDR3: CASSLGEDTIYF
V: TRBV5-1
D: NA
J: TRBJ1-3
size: NA

DNA: TGTGCCAGCAGCTTTGGACCGTTAAACGGGAACGAGCAGTACTTC
CDR3: CASSFGPLNGNEQYF
V: TRBV5-8
D: NA
J: TRBJ2-7
size: NA

DNA: TGTGCCAGCAGCTTGTTTGGGGACAGGAACACTGAAGCTTTCTTT
CDR3: CASSLFGDRNTEAFF
V: TRBV7-3
D: TRBD1
J: TRBJ1-1
size: once

DNA: TGTGCCAGCAGCTTAGAGCCTCAGAACGCCCAGCATTTT
CDR3: CASSLEPQNAQHF
V: TRBV11-2
D: NA
J: TRBJ1-5
size: NA

DNA: TGCGCCAGCAGCCAAGATGGAGGCGGGGGGGCCGGGGAGCAGTTCTTC
CDR3: CASSQDGGGGAGEQFF
V: TRBV4-1
D: TRBD2
J: TRBJ2-1
size: NA

DNA: TGTGCCAGCAGCTCCGCGGCGGGAGGGGGCTACACCTTC
CDR3: CASSSAAGGGYTF
V: TRBV11-2
D: NA
J: TRBJ1-2
size: NA

DNA: TGCGCCAGCAGCTTGGTGGGGCCCCACAATGAGCAGTTCTTC
CDR3: CASSLVGPHNEQFF
V: TRBV5-1
D: NA
J: TRBJ2-1
size: few

DNA: TGTGCCAGCAGTTACTCACTTCTGAACACTGAAGCTTTCTTT
CDR3: CASSYSLLNTEAFF
V: TRBV6-5
D: NA
J: TRBJ1-1
size: NA